Listed here are 2 T cell receptor beta chains from one sample, sequenced in a study of long-term antiretroviral therapy in people with HIV. Investigators performed immunoSEQ version v3.0 at survey level. Only in-frame clones appear in the TCRdb table, and some are missing; sequencing was by immunoSEQ multiplex PCR. The table has 30,000 or so clones, less than 90% seen once. This sample comprised unsorted PBMCs, obtained 0.4 years after starting antiretroviral therapy. The receptor source for this set is a man aged 18-30 years with HIV.

The chain joins TRBV15 to TRBJ1-5; tentatively, D is TRBD1 (5 bases). The CDR3 spans 14 residues. Looked up from germline, CDR1 is LNHNV and CDR2 is YYDKDF (reference sequence). Between the trimmed V and J ends, which lost 5 bases and 5 bases, there was a span of 13 bases. The CDR3 loop reads CATSGGVGDQPQHF. CDR3 nucleotide sequence: TGTGCCACCAGCGGGGGGGTCGGGGATCAGCCCCAGCATTTT.

The rearrangement joins TRBV6-4 to TRBJ1-2; D unclear. This CDR3 contains 14 residues. The V and J ends lost 0 bases and 6 bases respectively, with 11 bases between them. Germline lookup yields CDR1 MRHNA and CDR2 SNTAGT. The CDR3 DNA is TGTGCCAGCAGTGACTCCTGGGAAGCTCATGGCTACACCTTC. This translates into CASSDSWEAHGYTF.